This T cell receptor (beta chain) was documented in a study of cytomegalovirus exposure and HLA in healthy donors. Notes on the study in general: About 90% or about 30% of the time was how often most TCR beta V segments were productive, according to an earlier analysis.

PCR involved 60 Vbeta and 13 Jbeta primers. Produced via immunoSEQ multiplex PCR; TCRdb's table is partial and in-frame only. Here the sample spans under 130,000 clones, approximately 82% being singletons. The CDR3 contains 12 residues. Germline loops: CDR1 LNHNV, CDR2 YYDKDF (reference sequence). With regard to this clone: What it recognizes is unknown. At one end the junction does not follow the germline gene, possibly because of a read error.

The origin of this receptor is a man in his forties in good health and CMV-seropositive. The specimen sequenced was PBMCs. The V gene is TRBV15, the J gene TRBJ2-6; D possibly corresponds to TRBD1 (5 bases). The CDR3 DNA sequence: TGTGCCACCCGGTCTGGGGCCAACGGCCTGACTTTC. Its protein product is CATRSGANGLTF. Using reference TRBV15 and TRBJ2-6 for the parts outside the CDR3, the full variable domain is DAMVIQNPRYQVTQFGKPVTLSCSQTLNHNVMYWYQQKSSQAPKLLFHYYDKDFNNEADTPDNFQSRRPNTSFCFLDIRSPGLGDTAMYLCATRSGANGLTFGAGSRLTVL.